A single sample gave rise to the 13 T cell receptor beta chains below, sequenced in a study of blood T cell repertoires in COVID-19. Data came from immunoSEQ multiplex PCR; TCRdb stores just in-frame clones and leaves some out. The sample has more than 150,000 clones; more than 60% are singletons. The sequenced sample consisted of peripheral blood. These receptors originate from a man between 45 and 60 years old who had recovered from COVID-19.

This clone showed up just a few times. The chain couples TRBV6-2 or TRBV6-3 to TRBJ2-1; 9 bases map to TRBD2. The V and J ends lost 6 bases and 5 bases, in that order; junction bases with no gene match: 8. The germline V gene has CDR1 MNHEY and CDR2 SVGEGT. This CDR3 spans 15 amino acids. The CDR3 bases are TGTGCCAGCAGCGGTAGCGGGAGCTCGAACAATGAGCAGTTCTTC. As protein: CASSGSGSSNNEQFF.

V gene TRBV27 combines with J gene TRBJ1-2; no definite D call. The CDR3 runs 13 residues. Germline CDR1 reads MNHEY; CDR2 reads SMNVEV (reference sequence). Trimming removed 6 bases from V and 4 bases from J, with 12 bases in between. CDR3 sequence reads: CASSPGRGYGYTF. The CDR3 region has the DNA TGTGCCAGCAGCCCGGGCCGGGGCTATGGCTACACCTTC.

The CDR3 reads CSARTSGSSYNEQFF. The CDR3, as DNA: TGCAGCGCACGAACTAGCGGCAGCTCCTACAATGAGCAGTTCTTC. V gene TRBV29-1 combines with J gene TRBJ2-1; 8 bases match TRBD2. CDR1 and CDR2 from the germline V gene are SQVTM and ANQGSEA. Trimming took 7 bases from V and 0 from J; bases not matched to a gene: 8. CDR3 length equals 15 residues.

The chain joins TRBV28 to TRBJ2-5; TRBD1 is a possible D gene (6 bases). The V and J ends lost 5 bases and 4 bases respectively, with 11 bases between them. The CDR3 loop spans 13 amino acids. From germline, CDR1 is MDHEN and CDR2 SYDVKM. This chain's CDR3 is CASSVRGRETQYF. In nucleotides, the CDR3 is TGTGCCAGCAGTGTCAGGGGTCGAGAGACCCAGTACTTC. Complete variable domain (other parts from reference TRBV28 and TRBJ2-5): DVKVTQSSRYLVKRTGEKVFLECVQDMDHENMFWYRQDPGLGLRLIYFSYDVKMKEKGDIPEGYSVSREKKERFSLILESASTNQTSMYLCASSVRGRETQYFGPGTRLLVL.

The DNA for the CDR3 is TGCGCCAGCAGCCCTGGGACAGCGGCCAATCAGCCCCAGCATTTT. Encoded protein: CASSPGTAANQPQHF. The rearrangement links TRBV5-1 to TRBJ1-5, with TRBD1 matching 7 bases. CDR3 length: 15 amino acids. V lost 4 bases, J lost 3 bases, and 7 bases stayed unmatched. Per the germline V gene, CDR1 is SGHRS and CDR2 is YFSETQ.

This chain connects TRBV30 to TRBJ2-5, with TRBD1 identical over 8 bases. The CDR3 runs 14 residues. The ends lost 4 bases at V and 2 bases at J; junction bases unmatched: 6. Germline values: CDR1 GTSNPN, CDR2 SVGIG (reference sequence). The CDR3: CAWNAGTGQETQYF. The CDR3 coding sequence is TGTGCCTGGAACGCCGGGACAGGACAAGAGACCCAGTACTTC.

V gene TRBV7-8 combines with J gene TRBJ1-5, with a weak D call TRBD1 (5 bases). Looked up from germline, CDR1 is SGHVS and CDR2 is FQNEAQ. The CDR3 contains 16 residues. V dropped 0 bases and J dropped 0 bases, with 9 bases sitting between them. The CDR3 coding sequence is TGTGCCAGCAGCTTAGCGGGGGGATTTAGCAATCAGCCCCAGCATTTT. Translation: CASSLAGGFSNQPQHF.

The table lists this clone with a count of one. The J gene is TRBJ2-2, the V gene TRBV11-2, with 9 bases identical to TRBD2. Unmatched junction bases numbered 7, after V lost 2 bases and J lost 3 bases. This CDR3 has 17 residues. CDR1 is SGHAT and CDR2 is FQNNGV in the germline V gene. The CDR3 loop is CASSLNAVAGDTGELFF. In nucleotides, the CDR3 is TGTGCCAGCAGCTTAAATGCTGTAGCGGGAGACACCGGGGAGCTGTTTTTT.

In DNA form, the CDR3 reads TGTGCCAGCAGCCGACAGGGGAACACTGAAGCTTTCTTT. This encodes CASSRQGNTEAFF. The V gene is TRBV7-2, the J gene TRBJ1-1, with 7 bases lining up with TRBD1. Germline V CDR1 and CDR2: SGHTA, FQGNSA. The CDR3 extends over 13 amino acids. V lost 5 bases to trimming and J lost 1 base; unmatched junction nucleotides: 1. The whole variable domain, filled in from reference TRBV7-2 and TRBJ1-1, reads GAGVSQSPSNKVTEKGKDVELRCDPISGHTALYWYRQSLGQGLEFLIYFQGNSAPDKSGLPSDRFSAERTGGSVSTLTIQRTQQEDSAVYLCASSRQGNTEAFFGQGTRLTVV.

This sequence joins TRBV6-2 or TRBV6-3 and TRBJ2-1; D is possibly TRBD2 (5 bases). The germline V gene encodes CDR1 MNHEY and CDR2 SVGEGT. V lost 4 bases and J 4 bases, leaving 8 bases between the germline ends. The CDR3 has 13 amino acids. CDR3 coding DNA: TGTGCCAGCAGTTCCGGACTTTACAATGAGCAGTTCTTC. Its protein is CASSSGLYNEQFF.

The chain employs TRBV19 and TRBJ1-1, with no clear D. Per germline, CDR1 LNHDA and CDR2 SQIVND (reference sequence). The CDR3 runs 14 residues. V was trimmed by 7 bases and J by 1 base, leaving 13 bases between them. CDR3 sequence (DNA): TGTGCCAGTACCCCTGCACGAGGGAACACTGAAGCTTTCTTT. Protein product: CASTPARGNTEAFF.

In this sample, this clone turned up many times. The chain carries TRBV23-1 and TRBJ2-1, with 7 nucleotides matching TRBD1. TRBV23-1 is an open reading frame, and its role is uncertain. The CDR3 contains 19 residues. The V segment lost 0 bases and the J segment 5 bases; nucleotides outside the gene matches: 16. CDR3 residues: CASSQSGGGWPSCDNEQFF. CDR3 in DNA: TGCGCCAGCAGTCAATCAGGGGGCGGGTGGCCTAGCTGTGACAATGAGCAGTTCTTC.

The chain couples TRBV19 to TRBJ1-2; D is perhaps TRBD1 (6 bases). V dropped 3 bases and J dropped 4 bases, with 9 bases sitting between them. The CDR3 runs 13 residues. The germline gives CDR1 LNHDA, CDR2 SQIVND (reference sequence). The CDR3 protein is CASSIPGAYGYTF. CDR3 coding DNA: TGTGCCAGTAGTATCCCAGGGGCCTATGGCTACACCTTC.